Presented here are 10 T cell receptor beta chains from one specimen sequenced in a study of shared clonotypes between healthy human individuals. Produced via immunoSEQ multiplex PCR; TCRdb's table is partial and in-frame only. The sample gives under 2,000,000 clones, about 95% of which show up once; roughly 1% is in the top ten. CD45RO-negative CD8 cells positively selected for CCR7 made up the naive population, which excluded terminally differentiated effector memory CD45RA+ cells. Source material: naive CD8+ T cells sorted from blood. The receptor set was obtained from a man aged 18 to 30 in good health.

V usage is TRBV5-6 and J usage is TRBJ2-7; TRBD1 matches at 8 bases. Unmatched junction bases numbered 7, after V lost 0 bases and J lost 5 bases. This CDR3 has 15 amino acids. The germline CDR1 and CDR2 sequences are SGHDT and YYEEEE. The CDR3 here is CASSLEVTGAHEQYF. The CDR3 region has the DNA TGTGCCAGCAGCTTGGAGGTGACAGGGGCCCACGAGCAGTACTTC. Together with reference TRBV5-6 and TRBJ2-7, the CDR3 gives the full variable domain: DAGVTQSPTHLIKTRGQQVTLRCSPKSGHDTVSWYQQALGQGPQFIFQYYEEEERQRGNFPDRFSGHQFPNYSSELNVNALLLGDSALYLCASSLEVTGAHEQYFGPGTRLTVT.

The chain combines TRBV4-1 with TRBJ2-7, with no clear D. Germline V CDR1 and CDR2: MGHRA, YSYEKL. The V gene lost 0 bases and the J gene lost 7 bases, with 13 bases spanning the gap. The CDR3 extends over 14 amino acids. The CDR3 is CASSQDFGFWEQYF. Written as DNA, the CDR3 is TGCGCCAGCAGCCAAGATTTTGGGTTTTGGGAGCAGTACTTC.

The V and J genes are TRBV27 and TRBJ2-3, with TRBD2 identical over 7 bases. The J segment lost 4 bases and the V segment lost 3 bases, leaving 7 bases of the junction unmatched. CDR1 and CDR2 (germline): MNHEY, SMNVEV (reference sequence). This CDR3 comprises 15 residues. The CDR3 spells CASSFIGAGADTQYF. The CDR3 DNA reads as TGTGCCAGCAGTTTTATCGGGGCGGGGGCAGATACGCAGTATTTT.

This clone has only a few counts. The CDR3 protein is CASSLIGDYGYTF. The DNA for the CDR3 is TGTGCCAGCAGCTTGATTGGGGACTATGGCTACACCTTC. V gene TRBV5-6 combines with J gene TRBJ1-2; D gene ambiguous. The CDR3 contains 13 residues. Germline CDR1 is SGHDT and CDR2 is YYEEEE. The V end was cut by 1 base, the J end by 3 bases, with 7 bases between.

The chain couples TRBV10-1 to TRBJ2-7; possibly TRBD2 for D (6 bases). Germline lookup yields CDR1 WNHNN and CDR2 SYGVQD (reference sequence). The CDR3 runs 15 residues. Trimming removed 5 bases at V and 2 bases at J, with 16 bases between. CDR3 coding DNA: TGCGCCAGCAGTTGGAGGGGACTTCTAACCTACGAGCAGTACTTC. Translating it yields CASSWRGLLTYEQYF.

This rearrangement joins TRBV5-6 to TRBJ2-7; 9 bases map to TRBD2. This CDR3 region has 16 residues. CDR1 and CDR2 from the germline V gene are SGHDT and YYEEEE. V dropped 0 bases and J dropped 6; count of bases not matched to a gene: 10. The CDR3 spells CASSLGLAGAPSEQYF. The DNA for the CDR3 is TGTGCCAGCAGCTTGGGATTAGCGGGAGCCCCAAGCGAGCAGTACTTC.

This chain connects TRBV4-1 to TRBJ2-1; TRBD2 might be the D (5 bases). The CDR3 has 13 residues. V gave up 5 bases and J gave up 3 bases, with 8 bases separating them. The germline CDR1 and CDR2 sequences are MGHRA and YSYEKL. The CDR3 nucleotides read TGCGCCAGCAGCGCCCGGGACTACAATGAGCAGTTCTTC. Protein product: CASSARDYNEQFF.

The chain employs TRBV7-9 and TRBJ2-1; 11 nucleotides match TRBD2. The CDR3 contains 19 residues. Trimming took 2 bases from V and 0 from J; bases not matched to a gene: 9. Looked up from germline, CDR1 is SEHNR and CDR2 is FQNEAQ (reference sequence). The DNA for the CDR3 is TGTGCCAGCAGCTTACCTCCGGGACTAGCGGTGAGCTCCTACAATGAGCAGTTCTTC. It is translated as CASSLPPGLAVSSYNEQFF.

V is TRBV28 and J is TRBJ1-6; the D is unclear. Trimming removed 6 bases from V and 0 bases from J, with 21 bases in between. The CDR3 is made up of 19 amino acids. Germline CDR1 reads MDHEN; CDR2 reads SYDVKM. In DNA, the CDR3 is TGTGCCAGCAGCATTATGGTTTTTACCGAAAGCTCCTATAATTCACCCCTCCACTTT. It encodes CASSIMVFTESSYNSPLHF.

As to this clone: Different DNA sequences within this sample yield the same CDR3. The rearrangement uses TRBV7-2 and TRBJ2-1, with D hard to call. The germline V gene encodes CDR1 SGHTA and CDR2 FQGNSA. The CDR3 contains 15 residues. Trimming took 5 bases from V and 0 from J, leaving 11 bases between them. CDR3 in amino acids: CASSPDLSSYNEQFF. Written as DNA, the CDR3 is TGTGCCAGCAGCCCGGACCTCAGCTCCTACAATGAGCAGTTCTTC.